This is a list of T cell receptor beta chains from one sample in a study of blood T cell repertoires in COVID-19. Clones were sequenced by immunoSEQ multiplex PCR, and TCRdb holds only the in-frame ones, with some missing. The data show tens of thousands of clones, 75% to 90% seen once. Sequencing used peripheral blood. These receptors originate from a human donor in a cohort sampled during active COVID-19. Each CDR3 is given with its conserved first and last residue. The D gene is left open where the match is weak.

v_gene,j_gene,d_gene,CDR3aa,CDR3nt
TRBV25-1,TRBJ2-1,TRBD1,CASSRDSSYNEQFF,TGTGCCAGCAGCAGGGACAGCTCCTACAATGAGCAGTTCTTC
TRBV7-9,TRBJ1-2,-,CASSLAKTGYGYTF,TGTGCCAGCAGCTTAGCGAAGACAGGCTATGGCTACACCTTC
TRBV7-6,TRBJ1-2,-,CASSGLSGKGYTF,TGTGCCAGCAGCGGACTCTCGGGGAAGGGCTACACCTTC
TRBV18,TRBJ2-3,-,CASSHLGGLSTDTQYF,TGTGCCAGCTCCCACCTCGGGGGGCTCAGCACAGATACGCAGTATTTT
TRBV30,TRBJ2-5,-,CAWRNSQEGAQYF,TGTGCCTGGAGGAATTCCCAGGAGGGTGCCCAGTACTTC
TRBV7-3,TRBJ2-5,TRBD2,CASSLGLAGGRETQYF,TGTGCCAGCAGCCTGGGACTAGCGGGAGGGCGGGAGACCCAGTACTTC
TRBV6-5,TRBJ1-2,-,CASSYGVGGFYGYTF,TGTGCCAGCAGTTACGGTGTCGGGGGGTTCTATGGCTACACCTTC
TRBV7-2,TRBJ2-5,TRBD2,CASNGRRQETQYF,TGTGCCAGCAACGGGAGGCGTCAAGAGACCCAGTACTTC
TRBV18,TRBJ1-2,TRBD1,CASSSRTGGYTF,TGTGCCAGCTCATCTCGGACAGGGGGCTACACCTTC
TRBV5-1,TRBJ2-2,-,CASSLDVASNTGELFF,TGCGCCAGCAGCTTAGACGTAGCTTCGAACACCGGGGAGCTGTTTTTT